This T cell receptor beta chain was documented in a study of molecular identifiers for immune sequencing clone quantification. Overall study findings and caveats: Spiked Jurkat TCR RNA originating from one cell could reportedly be identified amid more than 800,000 naive cells. Clones above 20 RNA copies held over 97% of effector molecules, under 1% in naive cells.

CDR3 length: 17 amino acids. The germline gives CDR1 SGHAT, CDR2 FQDESV (reference sequence). V was cut by 5 bases and J by 1 base, with 15 bases left in between. Preparation of the bulk TCR libraries relied on previously described methods and listed TCR primers. TCRdb re-called the PCR reads with MiXCR, one entry per CDR3 protein. The table has about 640,000 distinct CDR3 sequences, about 20% seen once. Sorting selected naive CD8 T cells with a CD8+CD4-CCR7+CD45RA+ phenotype. A remark on this clonotype: Its matching antigen is unknown.

The TCR originated in a human donor in good health. Some libraries in this study had Jurkat cell RNA spiked in. This chain connects TRBV11-1 to TRBJ2-6; D unclear. Sequencing input: naive CD8+ T cells from blood, with Jurkat cell RNA spiked in. As to subset: FACS-sorted CD8+CD4-CCR7+CD45RA+ naive T cells. The CDR3 here is CASSPQLLQSGANVLTF. The CDR3 region has the DNA TGTGCCAGCAGCCCTCAACTGCTTCAGTCTGGGGCCAACGTCCTGACTTTC.